The 20 T cell receptor beta chains below come from one sample, sequenced in a study of regulatory T cells in long-lasting Graves disease. Arm-PCR of CDR3 regions and iRepertoire HTBI primers were used to build TCR beta libraries. One entry per CDR3 protein, called by TCRdb with MiXCR from the multiplex PCR reads. Here the sample spans about 320,000 distinct CDR3 sequences, over 15% being singletons. This sample's time point: newly diagnosed GD, antithyroid drugs for less than 3 months. The TCR library was prepared using RNA isolated from PBMCs. The sequenced sample was peripheral blood mononuclear cells (PBMCs), obtained at new diagnosis, from a patient treated with antithyroid drugs. The source of these receptors is a female donor with Graves disease.

The chain carries TRBV27 and TRBJ2-7; possible D gene TRBD1, 6 bases. This CDR3 has 12 amino acids. Germline CDR1 and CDR2: MNHEY and SMNVEV (reference sequence). The germline V and J ends were trimmed by 6 bases and 6 bases, with 12 bases remaining between them. CDR3 amino acids: CASRLQGIEQYF. In nucleotides, the CDR3 is TGTGCCAGCAGATTACAGGGAATCGAGCAGTACTTC.

This clonotype appeared many times. The chain couples TRBV20-1 to TRBJ1-6; D is possibly TRBD1 (5 bases). V gave up 1 base and J gave up 15 bases, with 19 bases separating them. This CDR3 is 14 amino acids long. The germline V gene encodes CDR1 DFQATT and CDR2 SNEGSKA (reference sequence). The CDR3 nucleotides are TGCAGTGCTAGAGGAGAGACATCCCGGGGGTTCCTCCACTTT. It yields the protein CSARGETSRGFLHF.

This clonotype came up many times. This chain uses TRBV28 with TRBJ2-7; the D is unclear. CDR3 length: 14 amino acids. Germline CDR1 MDHEN, CDR2 SYDVKM. V was trimmed by 3 bases and J by 3 bases, leaving 12 bases between them. CDR3 amino acids: CASSFGQLGYEQYF. DNA of the CDR3: TGTGCCAGCAGTTTCGGGCAGCTTGGCTACGAGCAGTACTTC. The full variable domain, completed using reference TRBV28 and TRBJ2-7, is DVKVTQSSRYLVKRTGEKVFLECVQDMDHENMFWYRQDPGLGLRLIYFSYDVKMKEKGDIPEGYSVSREKKERFSLILESASTNQTSMYLCASSFGQLGYEQYFGPGTRLTVT.

This clonotype was observed at least ten times. The J gene is TRBJ2-1, the V gene TRBV12-3 or TRBV12-4, with D perhaps TRBD2 (6 bases). The length of the CDR3 is 16 residues. Between the trimmed V and J ends, which lost 0 bases and 6 bases, there was a span of 15 bases. The CDR3 here is CASSLAGLATLNEQFF. In DNA, the CDR3 is TGTGCCAGCAGTTTAGCCGGTCTAGCGACCCTCAATGAGCAGTTCTTC.

The rearrangement uses TRBV20-1 and TRBJ1-1; D gene ambiguous. The V gene's germline CDR1 is DFQATT and CDR2 SNEGSKA (reference sequence). This CDR3 contains 13 residues. V lost 6 bases and J 2 bases, leaving 13 bases between the germline ends. The CDR3 is CSAARGTNTEAFF. CDR3 sequence (DNA): TGCAGTGCCGCACGAGGTACCAACACTGAAGCTTTCTTT.

At least ten counts were recorded for this clonotype. This chain uses TRBV12-3 or TRBV12-4 with TRBJ2-5; D remains unclear. Trimming pared 5 bases from V and 5 bases from J, leaving 9 bases between. CDR3 length: 12 amino acids. The chain's CDR3 is CASSEDRETQYF. The CDR3 region has the DNA TGTGCCAGCAGTGAAGATCGGGAGACCCAGTACTTC.

The chain employs TRBV27 and TRBJ1-6; D uncertain. Germline-derived CDR1 and CDR2 are MNHEY and SMNVEV (reference sequence). Trimming stripped 0 bases from V and 8 bases from J, with 5 bases between. CDR3 length: 13 amino acids. The CDR3 sequence is CASSLSRDSPLHF. CDR3 in DNA: TGTGCCAGCAGTTTATCGAGGGATTCACCCCTCCACTTT.

The chain is built from TRBV25-1 and TRBJ2-5, with D perhaps assigned TRBD1 or TRBD2 (7 bases each). Germline-derived CDR1 and CDR2 are MGHDK and SYGVNS. CDR3 length equals 16 residues. V was shortened by 6 bases and J by 1 base, with 18 bases between the two germline ends. This chain's CDR3 is CASSLGGGSGQETQYF. CDR3 DNA sequence: TGTGCCAGCAGCCTAGGGGGCGGGAGCGGCCAAGAGACCCAGTACTTC.

This clonotype was seen a handful of times. The gene calls are TRBV19 and TRBJ2-7; the match to TRBD2 covers 9 bases. This CDR3 has 15 amino acids. Losses at the gene ends were 5 bases for V and 10 bases for J; bases not matched to a gene: 15. Germline V gene lookup returns CDR1 LNHDA and CDR2 SQIVND (reference sequence). The DNA of the CDR3 is TGTGCCAGTAGTTCTATAGCGGGGGTAGCGGGGCTACAGTACTTC. Residues: CASSSIAGVAGLQYF.

This clonotype was seen at least ten times. The J gene is TRBJ2-7, the V gene TRBV3-1, with TRBD1 matching 7 bases. Germline trimming cut 8 bases from V and 4 bases from J; bases unmatched to any gene: 8. Germline V lookup: CDR1 LGHDT, CDR2 YNNKEL (reference sequence). This CDR3 is 13 amino acids long. CDR3 bases: TGTGCCAGCGAGGGGAGCAGGGGGTACGAGCAGTACTTC. It translates to CASEGSRGYEQYF.

This clonotype was found many times. The chain uses TRBV11-3 and TRBJ2-3; 7 bases match TRBD1. Germline trimming cut 7 bases from V and 1 base from J; bases unmatched to any gene: 11. CDR3 length: 16 amino acids. The V gene's germline CDR1 is SGHNT and CDR2 YENEEA. The CDR3 reads CASNPAAGQGTDTQYF. CDR3 nucleotides: TGTGCCAGCAACCCCGCGGCCGGACAGGGCACAGATACGCAGTATTTT.

V is TRBV28 and J is TRBJ2-7; D is uncertain. Looked up from germline, CDR1 is MDHEN and CDR2 is SYDVKM. This CDR3 is built from 11 residues. Between the trimmed V and J ends, which lost 2 bases and 6 bases, there was a span of 5 bases. The CDR3 DNA follows: TGTGCCAGCAGTTTAGGTCCCGAGCAGTACTTC. It specifies CASSLGPEQYF.

This clonotype was counted between two and nine times. The rearrangement joins TRBV20-1 to TRBJ1-6; the match to TRBD1 covers 8 bases. V shed 2 bases, J shed 7 bases, and the junction held 4 bases outside the gene matches. The germline gives CDR1 DFQATT, CDR2 SNEGSKA (reference sequence). This CDR3 spans 14 amino acids. Written as DNA, the CDR3 is TGCAGTGCTAGAATAACAGGGGGGAATTCACCCCTCCACTTT. Translated, it gives CSARITGGNSPLHF.

The rearrangement uses TRBV27 and TRBJ2-3; D possibly corresponds to TRBD2 (6 bases). The germline gives CDR1 MNHEY, CDR2 SMNVEV (reference sequence). V dropped 7 bases and J dropped 3 bases, with 11 bases sitting between them. The CDR3 sequence is 13 residues long. The CDR3 loop reads CASMRLGTDTQYF. Written as DNA, the CDR3 is TGTGCCAGCATGAGACTAGGGACAGATACGCAGTATTTT.

In this sample, this clonotype turned up many times. The chain employs TRBV12-3 or TRBV12-4 and TRBJ2-3; 8 bases align to TRBD2. The CDR3 extends over 14 amino acids. Losses at the gene ends were 5 bases for V and 4 bases for J; bases not matched to a gene: 5. The CDR3 sequence: CASSHSGKSDTQYF. DNA for the CDR3: TGTGCCAGCAGTCATAGCGGGAAGTCAGATACGCAGTATTTT.

This chain links TRBV7-2 with TRBJ2-7, with 7 bases matching TRBD2. CDR3 length: 14 amino acids. V dropped 6 bases and J dropped 6; count of bases not matched to a gene: 11. The germline CDR1 and CDR2 sequences are SGHTA and FQGNSA. This chain's CDR3 is CASRPSGGSPEQYF. The DNA of the CDR3 is TGTGCCAGCAGACCGTCGGGCGGGAGCCCCGAGCAGTACTTC. Together with reference TRBV7-2 and TRBJ2-7, the CDR3 gives the full variable domain: GAGVSQSPSNKVTEKGKDVELRCDPISGHTALYWYRQSLGQGLEFLIYFQGNSAPDKSGLPSDRFSAERTGGSVSTLTIQRTQQEDSAVYLCASRPSGGSPEQYFGPGTRLTVT.

This clonotype was recorded many times. The chain employs TRBV7-9 and TRBJ2-1; 8 bases map to TRBD2. CDR1 is SEHNR and CDR2 is FQNEAQ in the germline V gene (reference sequence). This CDR3 contains 15 residues. The V and J ends lost 4 bases and 2 bases, in that order; junction bases with no gene match: 4. Written as DNA, the CDR3 is TGTGCCAGCAGCTCCCCGACTAGCGCCTACAATGAGCAGTTCTTC. Amino acid sequence: CASSSPTSAYNEQFF.

About this clonotype itself: It may be a read error: a sequence one base away is much more abundant. This chain links TRBV7-9 with TRBJ2-6; 8 bases align to TRBD1. Germline V lookup: CDR1 SEHNR, CDR2 FQNEAQ (reference sequence). This CDR3 spans 17 amino acids. The CDR3 reads CASSLDRGSSGPNVLTF. CDR3 bases: TGTGCCAGCAGCTTAGACAGGGGGAGCTCTGGGCCCAACGTCCTGACTTTC. Looking up the rest from reference TRBV7-9 and TRBJ2-6 gives the full variable domain: DTGVSQNPRHKITKRGQNVTFRCDPISEHNRLYWYRQTLGQGPEFLTYFQNEAQLEKSRLLSDRFSAERPKGSFSTLEIQRTEQGDSAMYLCASSLDRGSSGPNVLTFGAGSRLTVL.

V and J are TRBV11-1 and TRBJ1-2, with 8 bases that match TRBD1. The CDR3 length is 15 residues. Germline CDR1 SGHAT, CDR2 FQDESV (reference sequence). With V trimmed by 1 base and J by 3 bases, 4 bases remained unmatched. The CDR3 DNA reads as TGTGCCAGCAGCTTAGGGACAGGGTTTGACTATGGCTACACCTTC. The encoded protein is CASSLGTGFDYGYTF.

This clonotype was seen only a few times. The J gene is TRBJ2-3, the V gene TRBV28; 10 bases fit TRBD2. Germline CDR1 reads MDHEN; CDR2 reads SYDVKM. The length of the CDR3 is 18 residues. Trimming took 1 base from V and 3 from J; bases not matched to a gene: 10. CDR3 amino acids: CASSLSLLAGGSTDTQYF. The CDR3 DNA reads as TGTGCCAGCAGTTTATCCCTATTAGCGGGGGGTTCAACAGATACGCAGTATTTT.